This T cell receptor (beta chain) comes out of a study of T cell responses to AZD1222 COVID-19 vaccine. Study findings and constraints: Just five to seven people given AZD1222 tested seropositive at baseline.

CDR3 length equals 16 residues. CDR1 and CDR2 (germline): LGHNA, YNFKEQ. V shed 4 bases and J shed 0 bases, with 12 bases lying between them. Clones were read by immunoSEQ multiplex PCR, and TCRdb kept only the in-frame ones, dropping some. The table includes approximately 150,000 clones, approximately 93% detected once. On this clone: Its antigen remains unidentified.

The chain is built from TRBV4-2 and TRBJ2-2; D may correspond to TRBD1 or TRBD2 (5 bases each). The sequence came from an adult in good health. This specimen was peripheral blood, taken on day 0 of AZD1222 vaccination. The DNA for the CDR3 is TGTGCCAGCAGCCCGAAGACAGCGGCGAACACCGGGGAGCTGTTTTTT. This codes for CASSPKTAANTGELFF.